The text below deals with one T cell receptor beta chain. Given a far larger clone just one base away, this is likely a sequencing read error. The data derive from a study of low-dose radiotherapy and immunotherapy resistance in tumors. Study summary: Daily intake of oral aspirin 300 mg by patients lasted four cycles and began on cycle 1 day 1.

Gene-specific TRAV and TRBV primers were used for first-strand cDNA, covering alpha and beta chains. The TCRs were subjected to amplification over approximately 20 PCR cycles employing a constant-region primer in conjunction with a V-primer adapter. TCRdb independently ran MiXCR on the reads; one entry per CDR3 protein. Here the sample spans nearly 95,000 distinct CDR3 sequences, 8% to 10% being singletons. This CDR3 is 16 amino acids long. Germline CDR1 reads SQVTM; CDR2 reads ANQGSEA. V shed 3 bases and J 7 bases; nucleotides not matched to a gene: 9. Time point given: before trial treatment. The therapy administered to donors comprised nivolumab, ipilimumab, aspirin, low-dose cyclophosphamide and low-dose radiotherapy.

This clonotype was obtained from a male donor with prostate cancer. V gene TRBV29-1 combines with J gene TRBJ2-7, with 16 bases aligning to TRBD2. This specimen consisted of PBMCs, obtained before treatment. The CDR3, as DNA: TGCAGCGTTGACCTGTCGGGGACTAGCGGGAGGGATGAGCAGTACTTC. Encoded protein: CSVDLSGTSGRDEQYF.